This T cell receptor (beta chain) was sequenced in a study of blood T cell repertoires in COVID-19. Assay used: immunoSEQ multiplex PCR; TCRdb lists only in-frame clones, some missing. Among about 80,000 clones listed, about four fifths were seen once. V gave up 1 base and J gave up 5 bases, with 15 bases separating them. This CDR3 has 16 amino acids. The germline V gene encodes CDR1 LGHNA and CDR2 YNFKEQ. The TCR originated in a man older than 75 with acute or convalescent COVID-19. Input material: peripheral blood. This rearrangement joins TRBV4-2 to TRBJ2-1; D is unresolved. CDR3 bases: TGTGCCAGCAGCCAAGGCACCGCGCACCCAAACAATGAGCAGTTCTTC. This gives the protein CASSQGTAHPNNEQFF.